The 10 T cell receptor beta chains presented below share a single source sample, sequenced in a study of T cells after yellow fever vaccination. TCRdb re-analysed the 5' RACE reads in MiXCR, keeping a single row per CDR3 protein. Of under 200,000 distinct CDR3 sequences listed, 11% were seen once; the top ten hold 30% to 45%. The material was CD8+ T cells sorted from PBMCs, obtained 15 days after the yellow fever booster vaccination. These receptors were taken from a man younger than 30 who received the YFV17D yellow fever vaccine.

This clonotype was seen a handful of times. CDR3 sequence (DNA): TGCAGTGCACCTGCAGGGACCCCTTTCTACGAGCAGTACTTC. This translates into CSAPAGTPFYEQYF. This chain links TRBV20-1 with TRBJ2-7; D is tentatively TRBD1 or TRBD2 (5 bases each). Deletions cut 6 bases from V and 3 bases from J, with 18 bases between. Germline CDR1 reads DFQATT; CDR2 reads SNEGSKA (reference sequence). The CDR3 is 14 amino acids.

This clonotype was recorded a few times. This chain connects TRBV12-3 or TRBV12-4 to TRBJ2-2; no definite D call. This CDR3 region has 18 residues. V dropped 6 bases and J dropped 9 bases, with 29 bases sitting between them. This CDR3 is CASSEPYSGRPESRELFF. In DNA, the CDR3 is TGTGCCAGCAGCGAGCCTTACTCGGGCCGACCTGAGAGCAGGGAGCTGTTTTTT.

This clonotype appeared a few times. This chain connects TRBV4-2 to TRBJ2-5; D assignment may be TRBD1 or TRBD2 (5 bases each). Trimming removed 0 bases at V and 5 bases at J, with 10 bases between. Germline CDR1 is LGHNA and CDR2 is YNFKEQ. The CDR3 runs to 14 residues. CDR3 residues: CASSQDWDGETQYF. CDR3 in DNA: TGTGCCAGCAGCCAAGATTGGGACGGGGAGACCCAGTACTTC.

DNA of the CDR3: TGTGCCAGCAGTTTATTAGGCGGGGGGGGGACAGATACGCAGTATTTT. It yields the protein CASSLLGGGGTDTQYF. The rearrangement joins TRBV27 to TRBJ2-3; 9 bases map to TRBD2. In germline, CDR1 is MNHEY, CDR2 SMNVEV (reference sequence). J gave up 3 bases and V 1 base, and 5 bases lay outside the gene matches. This CDR3 has 16 amino acids.

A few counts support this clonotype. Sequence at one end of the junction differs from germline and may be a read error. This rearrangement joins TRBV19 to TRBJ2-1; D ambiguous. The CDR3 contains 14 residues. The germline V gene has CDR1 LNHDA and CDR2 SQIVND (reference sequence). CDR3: CASSIDSSYNEQCF. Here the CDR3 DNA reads TGTGCCAGTAGTATAGACAGCTCCTACAATGAGCAGTGCTTC.

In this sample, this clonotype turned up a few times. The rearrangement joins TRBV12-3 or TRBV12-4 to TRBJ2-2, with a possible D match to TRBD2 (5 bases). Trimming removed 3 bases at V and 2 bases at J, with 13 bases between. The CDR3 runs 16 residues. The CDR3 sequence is CASSFFPGDNTGELFF. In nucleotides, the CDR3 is TGTGCCAGCAGTTTTTTCCCCGGGGATAACACCGGGGAGCTGTTTTTT.

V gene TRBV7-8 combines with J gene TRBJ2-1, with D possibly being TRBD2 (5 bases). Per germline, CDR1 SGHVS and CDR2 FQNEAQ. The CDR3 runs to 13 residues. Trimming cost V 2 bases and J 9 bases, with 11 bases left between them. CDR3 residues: CASSLNSGTEQFF. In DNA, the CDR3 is TGTGCCAGCAGCTTAAACAGCGGCACTGAGCAGTTCTTC.

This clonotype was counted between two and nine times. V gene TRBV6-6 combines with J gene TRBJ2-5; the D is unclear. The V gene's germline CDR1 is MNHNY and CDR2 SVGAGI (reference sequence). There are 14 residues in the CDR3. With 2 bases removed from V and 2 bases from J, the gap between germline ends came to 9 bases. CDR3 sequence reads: CASSYGPPQETQYF. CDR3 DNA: TGTGCCAGCAGTTACGGGCCCCCGCAAGAGACCCAGTACTTC.

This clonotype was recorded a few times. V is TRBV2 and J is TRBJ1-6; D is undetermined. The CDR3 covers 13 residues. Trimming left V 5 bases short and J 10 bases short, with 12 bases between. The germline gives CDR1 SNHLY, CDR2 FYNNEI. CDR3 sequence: CASSLGPISPLHF. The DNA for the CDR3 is TGTGCCAGCAGTCTCGGCCCGATCTCACCCCTCCACTTT. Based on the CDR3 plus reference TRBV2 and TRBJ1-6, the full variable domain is EPEVTQTPSHQVTQMGQEVILRCVPISNHLYFYWYRQILGQKVEFLVSFYNNEISEKSEIFDDQFSVERPDGSNFTLKIRSTKLEDSAMYFCASSLGPISPLHFGNGTRLTVT.

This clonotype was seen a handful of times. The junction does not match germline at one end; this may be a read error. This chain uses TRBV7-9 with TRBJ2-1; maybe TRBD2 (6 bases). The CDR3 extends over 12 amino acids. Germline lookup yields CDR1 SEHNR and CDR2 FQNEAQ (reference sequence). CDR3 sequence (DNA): TGTGCCAGCAACAACGGGGGTACAATGTGGATCTTC. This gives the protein CASNNGGTMWIF.